The 28 T cell receptor beta chains below all came from one sample that was sequenced in a study of blood T cell repertoires in COVID-19. Profiled with immunoSEQ multiplex PCR; TCRdb holds only in-frame clones, not every one. The sample yields 50,000 to 75,000 clones, about 90% seen once. Material: peripheral blood. These receptors came from an elderly man in a cohort sampled during active COVID-19.

The chain recombines TRBV19 with TRBJ2-6; TRBD1 matches 7 bases. Germline trimming cut 0 bases from V and 4 bases from J; bases unmatched to any gene: 6. Germline V CDR1 and CDR2: LNHDA, SQIVND (reference sequence). This CDR3 spans 17 amino acids. For the CDR3, the DNA is TGTGCCAGTAGTATAGACACGACAGGGTCCGGGGCCAACGTCCTGACTTTC. It specifies CASSIDTTGSGANVLTF.

This chain uses TRBV27 with TRBJ2-5, with 11 bases aligning to TRBD1. The germline V gene has CDR1 MNHEY and CDR2 SMNVEV (reference sequence). V dropped 6 bases and J dropped 2; count of bases not matched to a gene: 2. This CDR3 is built from 14 residues. The CDR3 reads CASRGDRGQETQYF. As DNA, the CDR3 is TGTGCCAGCAGGGGGGACAGGGGGCAAGAGACCCAGTACTTC.

The genes are TRBV7-9 and TRBJ2-3, with a possible D match to TRBD2 (5 bases). Looked up from germline, CDR1 is SEHNR and CDR2 is FQNEAQ (reference sequence). The CDR3 length is 14 residues. V was trimmed by 5 bases and J by 6 bases, leaving 15 bases between them. For the CDR3, the DNA is TGTGCCAGCAGCCTCGGGTCCCGCGGGGATACGCAGTATTTT. Encoded protein: CASSLGSRGDTQYF. The full variable domain, completed using reference TRBV7-9 and TRBJ2-3, is DTGVSQNPRHKITKRGQNVTFRCDPISEHNRLYWYRQTLGQGPEFLTYFQNEAQLEKSRLLSDRFSAERPKGSFSTLEIQRTEQGDSAMYLCASSLGSRGDTQYFGPGTRLTVL.

This chain joins TRBV5-1 and TRBJ2-5; 11 positions match TRBD2. The CDR3 has 18 residues. Unmatched junction bases numbered 11, after V lost 3 bases and J lost 1 base. Looked up from germline, CDR1 is SGHRS and CDR2 is YFSETQ. The CDR3 DNA sequence: TGCGCCAGCAGCTCAAGACTAGCGGGACTCCCTCGCCAAGAGACCCAGTACTTC. Translating gives CASSSRLAGLPRQETQYF.

The rearrangement links TRBV28 to TRBJ2-1; D is possibly TRBD2 (6 bases). Germline V gene data show CDR1 as MDHEN and CDR2 as SYDVKM. Trimming cost V 4 bases and J 7 bases, with 14 bases left between them. The length of the CDR3 is 14 residues. In nucleotides, the CDR3 is TGTGCCAGCAGTTCCGGAGGGCCAGGGAATGAGCAGTTCTTC. This gives the protein CASSSGGPGNEQFF. Drawing the rest from reference TRBV28 and TRBJ2-1, the complete variable domain is DVKVTQSSRYLVKRTGEKVFLECVQDMDHENMFWYRQDPGLGLRLIYFSYDVKMKEKGDIPEGYSVSREKKERFSLILESASTNQTSMYLCASSSGGPGNEQFFGPGTRLTVL.

V is TRBV2 and J is TRBJ1-1, with 8 bases aligning to TRBD1. Per the germline V gene, CDR1 is SNHLY and CDR2 is FYNNEI. The CDR3 consists of 16 residues. The J segment lost 5 bases and the V segment lost 6 bases, leaving 14 bases of the junction unmatched. The CDR3 protein is CASRTTRQGSGTEAFF. For the CDR3, the DNA is TGTGCCAGCAGGACCACTCGACAGGGGTCGGGGACTGAAGCTTTCTTT.

V and J are TRBV18 and TRBJ2-5; D gene uncertain. Trimming left V 3 bases short and J 1 base short, with 3 bases between. The CDR3 runs 12 residues. Germline assignment: CDR1 KGHSH and CDR2 LQKENI. The CDR3 reads CASSPSQETQYF. CDR3 coding DNA: TGTGCCAGCTCACCGAGCCAAGAGACCCAGTACTTC.

V usage is TRBV19 and J usage is TRBJ1-2, with D possibly TRBD1 on 5 matching bases. V lost 2 bases and J lost 7, with 17 bases in between. The length of the CDR3 is 15 residues. Germline values: CDR1 LNHDA, CDR2 SQIVND (reference sequence). In DNA form, the CDR3 reads TGTGCCAGTAGTATATCGGGCAGGGCCGTTGCTGGCTACACCTTC. Protein sequence: CASSISGRAVAGYTF.

The V and J genes are TRBV5-1 and TRBJ1-2; TRBD1 matches at 8 bases. The length of the CDR3 is 13 residues. Trimming took 4 bases from V and 7 from J; bases not matched to a gene: 6. CDR1 is SGHRS and CDR2 is YFSETQ in the germline V gene. The DNA for the CDR3 is TGCGCCAGCAGCCCGGACAGGGTGGGTGGCTACACCTTC. It encodes CASSPDRVGGYTF. The full variable domain, rest sourced from reference TRBV5-1 and TRBJ1-2, is KAGVTQTPRYLIKTRGQQVTLSCSPISGHRSVSWYQQTPGQGLQFLFEYFSETQRNKGNFPGRFSGRQFSNSRSEMNVSTLELGDSALYLCASSPDRVGGYTFGSGTRLTVV.

V gene TRBV6-1 combines with J gene TRBJ1-3, with a weak D call TRBD1 (5 bases). V lost 3 bases and J lost 0, with 9 bases in between. The CDR3 loop spans 15 amino acids. The germline CDR1 and CDR2 sequences are MNHNS and SASEGT. The CDR3 loop is CASSDAGRSGNTIYF. The CDR3, as DNA: TGTGCCAGCAGTGATGCGGGACGCTCTGGAAACACCATATATTTT.

V usage is TRBV6-5 and J usage is TRBJ1-1; D gene unclear. V gave up 5 bases and J gave up 6 bases, with 13 bases separating them. Germline assignment: CDR1 MNHEY and CDR2 SVGAGI. The CDR3 spans 13 residues. The CDR3 spells CASSPQVPPEAFF. The CDR3 nucleotides are TGTGCCAGCAGTCCCCAGGTTCCCCCTGAAGCTTTCTTT.

This rearrangement joins TRBV6-6 to TRBJ1-6; 8 bases fit TRBD1. CDR3 length: 17 residues. V shed 5 bases, J shed 2 bases, and the junction held 8 bases outside the gene matches. The germline V gene has CDR1 MNHNY and CDR2 SVGAGI (reference sequence). CDR3 bases: TGTGCCAGCAGTCCCCGGACAGGGACCCCCTATAATTCACCCCTCCACTTT. Its translation: CASSPRTGTPYNSPLHF.

The chain recombines TRBV27 with TRBJ1-1, with no clear D. Trimming took off 2 bases at V and 0 bases at J, with 7 bases between the two ends. The CDR3 loop spans 14 amino acids. Germline CDR1 reads MNHEY; CDR2 reads SMNVEV (reference sequence). The CDR3 is CASSLSRMNTEAFF. CDR3 nucleotide sequence: TGTGCCAGCAGTTTAAGCAGGATGAACACTGAAGCTTTCTTT.

CDR3 DNA sequence: TGTGCCAGCACCTATACCGCCCTTAACACTGAAGCTTTCTTT. Translated, it gives CASTYTALNTEAFF. The chain combines TRBV19 with TRBJ1-1; no reliable D call. The ends were cut back, 9 bases at V and 2 bases at J, with 16 bases in the middle. CDR1 is LNHDA and CDR2 is SQIVND in the germline V gene (reference sequence). This CDR3 has 14 amino acids.

The chain couples TRBV6-5 to TRBJ1-2; 9 nucleotides match TRBD1. V was clipped by 6 bases and J by 10 bases; unmatched bases: 15. The CDR3 has 15 amino acids. The germline V gene encodes CDR1 MNHEY and CDR2 SVGAGI. The chain's CDR3 is CASRGGGTGLMNYTF. As DNA, the CDR3 is TGTGCCAGCAGGGGGGGCGGGACAGGGCTTATGAACTACACCTTC.

This chain uses TRBV6-5 with TRBJ2-4; the D gene is possibly TRBD2 (5 bases). Germline assignment: CDR1 MNHEY and CDR2 SVGAGI. The CDR3 runs to 14 residues. V lost 0 bases and J 5 bases, leaving 8 bases between the germline ends. CDR3 region: CASSYSPEENIQYF. The CDR3 coding sequence is TGTGCCAGCAGTTACTCTCCGGAGGAAAACATTCAGTACTTC.

The chain uses TRBV9 and TRBJ2-1, with D perhaps TRBD2 (6 bases). The ends were cut back, 0 bases at V and 8 bases at J, with 15 bases in the middle. Per the germline V gene, CDR1 is SGDLS and CDR2 is YYNGEE. The CDR3 is 15 amino acids. The CDR3 is CASSVGGDSGDEQFF. The DNA of the CDR3 is TGTGCCAGCAGCGTAGGAGGGGACTCAGGCGATGAGCAGTTCTTC.

This sequence joins TRBV30 and TRBJ1-2; 7 bases align to TRBD1. Germline trimming cut 4 bases from V and 4 bases from J; bases unmatched to any gene: 9. Germline V gives CDR1 GTSNPN, CDR2 SVGIG (reference sequence). This CDR3 comprises 14 residues. The CDR3 DNA sequence: TGTGCCTGGACCAGGGGGACGGGCCCCTATGGCTACACCTTC. As protein: CAWTRGTGPYGYTF. Looking up the rest from reference TRBV30 and TRBJ1-2 gives the full variable domain: SQTIHQWPATLVQPVGSPLSLECTVEGTSNPNLYWYRQAAGRGLQLLFYSVGIGQISSEVPQNLSASRPQDRQFILSSKKLLLSDSGFYLCAWTRGTGPYGYTFGSGTRLTVV.

The rearrangement links TRBV5-8 to TRBJ1-2; 11 nucleotides agree with TRBD1. This CDR3 has 14 amino acids. Germline assignment: CDR1 SGHTS and CDR2 YDEGEE. The J segment lost 8 bases and the V segment lost 3 bases, leaving 6 bases of the junction unmatched. The CDR3 region is CASSSDRGLGGYTF. CDR3 bases: TGTGCCAGCAGCTCGGACAGGGGGCTAGGGGGCTACACCTTC.

This chain links TRBV7-2 with TRBJ2-7, with 15 bases aligning to TRBD2. The V and J ends lost 5 bases and 5 bases, in that order; junction bases with no gene match: 4. The germline V gene has CDR1 SGHTA and CDR2 FQGNSA. This CDR3 comprises 15 residues. The CDR3 bases are TGTGCCAGCAGCCGGACTAGCGGGGGGGAGAACGAGCAGTACTTC. It specifies CASSRTSGGENEQYF. Complete variable domain (other parts from reference TRBV7-2 and TRBJ2-7): GAGVSQSPSNKVTEKGKDVELRCDPISGHTALYWYRQSLGQGLEFLIYFQGNSAPDKSGLPSDRFSAERTGGSVSTLTIQRTQQEDSAVYLCASSRTSGGENEQYFGPGTRLTVT.

This clone has only one observation. The V call is TRBV7-6, the J call TRBJ2-2, with D possibly matching TRBD1 (6 bases). The CDR3 contains 16 residues. CDR1 is SGHVS, CDR2 FNYEAQ, per germline. V was pared by 1 base and J by 6 bases, with 15 bases between. The CDR3 sequence: CASSLGVGAGSGELFF. CDR3 coding DNA: TGTGCCAGCAGCTTAGGCGTGGGGGCCGGGTCCGGGGAGCTGTTTTTT. Full variable domain (outside the CDR3, taken from reference TRBV7-6 and TRBJ2-2): GAGVSQSPRYKVTKRGQDVALRCDPISGHVSLYWYRQALGQGPEFLTYFNYEAQQDKSGLPNDRFSAERPEGSISTLTIQRTEQRDSAMYRCASSLGVGAGSGELFFGEGSRLTVL.

The V and J genes are TRBV2 and TRBJ2-1; no firm D call. CDR1 is SNHLY and CDR2 is FYNNEI in the germline V gene. The CDR3 spans 13 residues. Deletions cut 6 bases from V and 4 bases from J, with 10 bases between. The CDR3 protein is CASRSLLYNEQFF. The CDR3 bases are TGTGCCAGCAGGAGTCTCCTGTACAATGAGCAGTTCTTC.

The chain couples TRBV2 to TRBJ1-2; TRBD1 agrees at 9 bases. The J segment lost 6 bases and the V segment lost 5 bases, leaving 4 bases of the junction unmatched. Germline loops: CDR1 SNHLY, CDR2 FYNNEI. This CDR3 contains 13 residues. Here the CDR3 DNA reads TGTGCCAGCAGTCCCGGGACAGGGAATGGCTACACCTTC. Amino acid sequence: CASSPGTGNGYTF.

The rearrangement links TRBV19 to TRBJ1-2, with 9 bases matching TRBD1. V gave up 7 bases and J gave up 2 bases; unmatched junction bases: 2. Germline V gene sequence: CDR1 LNHDA, CDR2 SQIVND (reference sequence). CDR3 length equals 13 residues. CDR3 residues: CASNTGGNYGYTF. CDR3 DNA: TGTGCCAGTAACACAGGGGGCAACTATGGCTACACCTTC.

The genes are TRBV2 and TRBJ1-2; 9 positions agree with TRBD1. Germline-derived CDR1 and CDR2 are SNHLY and FYNNEI. CDR3 size: 13 residues. Losses at the gene ends were 6 bases for V and 2 bases for J; bases not matched to a gene: 1. The DNA for the CDR3 is TGTGCCAGCAGGGGGACAGGGAACTATGGCTACACCTTC. This translates into CASRGTGNYGYTF.

This clone occurred a few times. This sequence joins TRBV7-8 and TRBJ1-1; TRBD1 might be the D (5 bases). In germline, CDR1 is SGHVS, CDR2 FQNEAQ. Deletions cut 3 bases from V and 1 base from J, with 15 bases between. The CDR3 contains 16 residues. The CDR3 reads CASSLGTGGTNTEAFF. The DNA of the CDR3 is TGTGCCAGCAGCTTGGGGACCGGGGGAACGAACACTGAAGCTTTCTTT.

The chain recombines TRBV7-9 with TRBJ2-2; 9 nucleotides line up with TRBD1. The germline CDR1 and CDR2 sequences are SEHNR and FQNEAQ (reference sequence). Trimming cost V 4 bases and J 2 bases; bases outside gene matches: 5. The CDR3 length is 16 residues. CDR3 coding DNA: TGTGCCAGCAGCTCCCCGACAGGGGGAAACACCGGGGAGCTGTTTTTT. Residues: CASSSPTGGNTGELFF.

The table lists this clone with a count of one. The chain joins TRBV9 to TRBJ1-2; 10 bases agree with TRBD1. The CDR3 spans 12 residues. The germline gives CDR1 SGDLS, CDR2 YYNGEE. Unmatched junction bases numbered 3, after V lost 5 bases and J lost 8 bases. CDR3 in amino acids: CASSGTGEGYTF. As DNA, the CDR3 is TGTGCCAGCAGTGGGACAGGGGAGGGCTACACCTTC. The whole variable domain, remainder taken from reference TRBV9 and TRBJ1-2, is DSGVTQTPKHLITATGQRVTLRCSPRSGDLSVYWYQQSLDQGLQFLIQYYNGEERAKGNILERFSAQQFPDLHSELNLSSLELGDSALYFCASSGTGEGYTFGSGTRLTVV.